The TCR beta chain described here comes from a study of identical twins. This clonotype was seen only a few times. Antigen specificity is unknown. General study findings and limits: While abundant cord blood beta clonotypes carried fewer insertions, memory repertoires showed no such pattern. Weaker excess sharing between twins was seen in beta out-of-frame sequences. The authors drew conclusions from cross-sectional statistical analysis rather than following the same donors.

Trimming cost V 2 bases and J 7 bases; bases outside gene matches: 9. Germline V gene sequence: CDR1 SGHRS, CDR2 YFSETQ. This CDR3 is built from 14 residues. It was template switching that added a universal primer site, and there were unique molecular identifiers on the cDNA. TCRdb re-derived calls from the 5' RACE reads in MiXCR, one entry per CDR3 protein. Of 1.5 million or so distinct CDR3 sequences listed, about 31% are singletons. The chain uses TRBV5-1 and TRBJ2-7; 7 bases are a match to TRBD1. The specimen was cord blood. The source is a newborn girl in good health. DNA for the CDR3: TGCGCCAGCAGCTTTTCGGCAACAGGGGATGAGCAGTACTTC. It specifies CASSFSATGDEQYF.